This T cell receptor (beta chain) was captured by sequencing in a study of vaccination and CD4 T cells after COVID-19. The wider study: Post-vaccine sampling followed dose two by a median roughly 65 days (range 14 to 241). Researchers treated cells with overlapping spike peptides taken from SARS-CoV-2, HCoV-NL63, HCoV-OC43 and HCoV-229E.

Indicated treatment: approximately nine-day PBMC culture with coronavirus spike peptide pools or control peptides (ViraFEST assay). V was pared by 1 base and J by 4 bases, with 5 bases of the junction left unmatched. CDR3 size: 15 residues. CDR1 is DFQATT and CDR2 is SNEGSKA in the germline V gene (reference sequence). The Oncomine TCR Beta short-read assay sequenced DNA from cultured CD4+ T cells. TCRdb called the PCR reads again in MiXCR, with one record for every CDR3 protein. The sample consists of roughly 20,000 distinct CDR3 sequences, roughly 55% of them appearing once. About this clonotype itself: Its antigen remains unknown.

The clonotype comes from a human donor who had recovered from COVID-19. This chain uses TRBV20-1 with TRBJ2-5, with 11 bases matching TRBD2. The sample in question was CD4+ T cells from blood, cultured in vitro, obtained before SARS-CoV-2 vaccination. Here the CDR3 DNA reads TGCAGTGCTAGAGTAACTAGCGGGAGAGGAGAGACCCAGTACTTC. This encodes CSARVTSGRGETQYF.